Listed here are 17 T cell receptor beta chains from one sample, sequenced in a study of human T cells and chemical hapten exposure. In TCRdb, the RACE reads were re-called with MiXCR into one record per CDR3 protein. The repertoire consists of around 60,000 distinct CDR3 sequences, with 6.5% to 8.5% occurring once and the leading ten covering about 1.5%. Time point here: pre-sensitization, week 0. The treatment: therapeutic diphenylcyclopropenone sensitization with weekly scalp DPC. The sequencing here drew on whole blood, taken in connection with sensitization to the hapten diphenylcyclopropenone (DPC). The receptor source for this set is a woman aged 25 to 45 with alopecia areata. Some clones in this sample may be carry-over from other donors' samples.

The sample holds many counts of this clonotype. The genes are TRBV7-2 and TRBJ1-2; TRBD1 matches at 7 bases. The CDR3 totals 15 residues. V dropped 5 bases and J dropped 8; count of bases not matched to a gene: 14. Germline V lookup: CDR1 SGHTA, CDR2 FQGNSA. CDR3 DNA sequence: TGTGCCAGCAGCCCCGCTCACCACAGGGGAGGCGGCTACACCTTC. It specifies CASSPAHHRGGGYTF.

This clonotype was observed many times. The chain has TRBV7-8 and TRBJ2-2; D unclear. Germline CDR1 and CDR2: SGHVS and FQNEAQ. Trimming removed 1 base from V and 0 bases from J, with 6 bases in between. There are 15 residues in the CDR3. The CDR3 nucleotides are TGTGCCAGCAGCTTAGTAGGGACGAACACCGGGGAGCTGTTTTTT. This gives the protein CASSLVGTNTGELFF.

This clonotype was detected ten times or more. V and J are TRBV5-1 and TRBJ1-1, with unresolved D. This CDR3 has 14 residues. Germline CDR1 SGHRS, CDR2 YFSETQ. V lost 2 bases to trimming and J lost 4 bases, with 12 bases between them. In nucleotides, the CDR3 is TGCGCCAGCAGCTTCATCGGCCTGGGCACTGAAGCTTTCTTT. Translating it yields CASSFIGLGTEAFF. Drawing the rest from reference TRBV5-1 and TRBJ1-1, the complete variable domain is KAGVTQTPRYLIKTRGQQVTLSCSPISGHRSVSWYQQTPGQGLQFLFEYFSETQRNKGNFPGRFSGRQFSNSRSEMNVSTLELGDSALYLCASSFIGLGTEAFFGQGTRLTVV.

Many counts were recorded for this clonotype. V gene TRBV10-3 combines with J gene TRBJ2-5, with D possibly called TRBD1 or TRBD2 (5 bases each). The CDR3 consists of 15 residues. Germline loops: CDR1 ENHRY, CDR2 SYGVKD. V lost 2 bases and J lost 2, with 12 bases in between. As DNA, the CDR3 is TGTGCCATCAGTGAGCCCGGGACGGTACAAGAGACCCAGTACTTC. Encoded protein: CAISEPGTVQETQYF.

Of note for this clonotype: The germline gene is not matched at one end of the junction; a read error may be the cause. This chain uses TRBV29-1 with TRBJ1-1; a possible D gene is TRBD1 (5 bases). The germline V gene has CDR1 SQVTM and CDR2 ANQGSEA. CDR3 length: 13 amino acids. This chain's CDR3 is CSFDSHMNTEAFF. In nucleotides, the CDR3 is TGCAGCTTTGACAGCCACATGAACACTGAAGCTTTCTTT.

The chain is built from TRBV6-5 and TRBJ2-3; TRBD2 matches at 10 bases. With 1 base clipped from V and 10 bases from J, the junction kept 14 bases outside the gene matches. Germline assignment: CDR1 MNHEY and CDR2 SVGAGI. The CDR3 consists of 17 residues. CDR3 in DNA: TGTGCCAGCAGTTACTACGGGAGCGGGGGGGTTCCCATACCGCAGTATTTT. This gives the protein CASSYYGSGGVPIPQYF.

V usage is TRBV9 and J usage is TRBJ2-3; tentative D call: TRBD2 (5 bases). Per germline, CDR1 SGDLS and CDR2 YYNGEE. The CDR3 extends over 13 amino acids. Deletions cut 0 bases from V and 7 bases from J, with 9 bases between. CDR3 coding DNA: TGTGCCAGCAGCGTAGAGGAGGAGTATACGCAGTATTTT. As protein: CASSVEEEYTQYF. The entire variable domain, with the rest obtained from reference TRBV9 and TRBJ2-3, is as follows: DSGVTQTPKHLITATGQRVTLRCSPRSGDLSVYWYQQSLDQGLQFLIQYYNGEERAKGNILERFSAQQFPDLHSELNLSSLELGDSALYFCASSVEEEYTQYFGPGTRLTVL.

This clonotype was counted at least ten times. The chain employs TRBV6-4 and TRBJ2-3; possibly TRBD2 for D (6 bases). This CDR3 has 15 amino acids. Trimming took off 3 bases at V and 4 bases at J, with 14 bases between the two ends. Germline V gene lookup returns CDR1 MRHNA and CDR2 SNTAGT. The CDR3 region has the DNA TGTGCCAGCAGTGAATTTATGGGGGGAGCAGATACGCAGTATTTT. It codes for CASSEFMGGADTQYF.

A few counts support this clonotype. The chain is built from TRBV2 and TRBJ1-2; TRBD1 might be the D (6 bases). The CDR3 is 14 residues long. Per the germline V gene, CDR1 is SNHLY and CDR2 is FYNNEI. V was cut by 3 bases and J by 5 bases, with 13 bases left in between. The CDR3 bases are TGTGCCAGCAGTGAGGGGGCCCTTGGGTATGGCTACACCTTC. Its protein is CASSEGALGYGYTF. The variable domain in full, with the rest retrieved from reference TRBV2 and TRBJ1-2, is EPEVTQTPSHQVTQMGQEVILRCVPISNHLYFYWYRQILGQKVEFLVSFYNNEISEKSEIFDDQFSVERPDGSNFTLKIRSTKLEDSAMYFCASSEGALGYGYTFGSGTRLTVV.

The sample holds many counts of this clonotype. The rearrangement links TRBV6-5 to TRBJ1-2, with D tentatively TRBD1 (5 bases). Germline V gives CDR1 MNHEY, CDR2 SVGAGI. V dropped 2 bases and J dropped 2 bases, with 12 bases sitting between them. This CDR3 is built from 15 residues. The DNA of the CDR3 is TGTGCCAGCAGTTACGGCACAGGACCGAACTATGGCTACACCTTC. It translates to CASSYGTGPNYGYTF.

In its sample, this clonotype was seen many times. The chain uses TRBV7-9 and TRBJ2-6, with unresolved D. The germline CDR1 and CDR2 sequences are SEHNR and FQNEAQ (reference sequence). The CDR3 covers 19 residues. V was pared by 4 bases and J by 0 bases, with 19 bases between. The DNA for the CDR3 is TGTGCCAGCAGCTCCTTCCGGGCCCTTCTCAGCTCTGGGGCCAACGTCCTGACTTTC. Protein: CASSSFRALLSSGANVLTF.

This clonotype was observed at least ten times. The chain is built from TRBV7-3 and TRBJ2-2; 8 bases agree with TRBD2. CDR1 and CDR2 from the germline V gene are SGHTA and FQGTGA. The CDR3 sequence is 14 residues long. V shed 6 bases, J shed 0 bases, and the junction held 0 bases outside the gene matches. The CDR3 region is CASRRGANTGELFF. As DNA, the CDR3 is TGTGCCAGCAGGCGGGGGGCGAACACCGGGGAGCTGTTTTTT.

This clonotype was seen at least ten times. CDR3: CASSVIREGEQYF. The CDR3, as DNA: TGTGCCAGCAGTGTCATCAGGGAGGGCGAGCAGTACTTC. The chain is built from TRBV6-1 and TRBJ2-7; 7 bases are shared with TRBD2. Germline values: CDR1 MNHNS, CDR2 SASEGT. Trimming at V came to 4 bases and at J to 6 bases, leaving 6 bases not matched to a gene. The CDR3 has 13 residues.

The sample holds many counts of this clonotype. The chain uses TRBV19 and TRBJ2-5; no clear D. Trimming shortened V by 7 bases and J by 2 bases, and 17 bases separated the two germline ends. CDR1 is LNHDA and CDR2 is SQIVND in the germline V gene (reference sequence). CDR3 length: 15 residues. The CDR3 loop is CASTDRGVKQETQYF. CDR3 DNA: TGTGCCAGTACCGACCGAGGAGTGAAACAAGAGACCCAGTACTTC. The variable domain in full, with the rest retrieved from reference TRBV19 and TRBJ2-5, is DGGITQSPKYLFRKEGQNVTLSCEQNLNHDAMYWYRQDPGQGLRLIYYSQIVNDFQKGDIAEGYSVSREKKESFPLTVTSAQKNPTAFYLCASTDRGVKQETQYFGPGTRLLVL.

This clonotype was observed many times. V and J are TRBV6-1 and TRBJ2-3; D ambiguous. Germline V CDR1 and CDR2: MNHNS, SASEGT. V lost 6 bases and J lost 4, with 14 bases in between. This CDR3 region has 14 residues. The CDR3 DNA reads as TGTGCCAGCAGGGGCCACCTGGTGTCAGATACGCAGTATTTT. Its translation: CASRGHLVSDTQYF.

This clonotype was detected many times. The chain's CDR3 is CASSLASSRLPPRNEQFF. DNA for the CDR3: TGTGCCAGCAGCTTAGCTTCGAGTCGGCTACCCCCTCGCAATGAGCAGTTCTTC. The chain joins TRBV7-2 to TRBJ2-1, with unresolved D. V was pared by 0 bases and J by 6 bases, with 21 bases between. Germline V lookup: CDR1 SGHTA, CDR2 FQGNSA. CDR3 length equals 18 residues.

This clonotype was recorded many times. Here the CDR3 reads CSARDRDNTYGYTF. The CDR3 nucleotides read TGCAGTGCTAGGGACAGGGACAATACCTATGGCTACACCTTC. This chain links TRBV20-1 with TRBJ1-2; the match to TRBD1 covers 8 bases. In germline, CDR1 is DFQATT, CDR2 SNEGSKA (reference sequence). CDR3 size: 14 residues. Germline trimming cut 3 bases from V and 4 bases from J; bases unmatched to any gene: 7.